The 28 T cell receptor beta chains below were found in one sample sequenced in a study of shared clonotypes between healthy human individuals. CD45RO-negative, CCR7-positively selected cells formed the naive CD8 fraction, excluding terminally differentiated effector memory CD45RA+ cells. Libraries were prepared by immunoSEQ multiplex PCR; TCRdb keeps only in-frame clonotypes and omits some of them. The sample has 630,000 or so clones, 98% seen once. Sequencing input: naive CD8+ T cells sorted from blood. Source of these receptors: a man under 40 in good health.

The CDR3: CASSVGSLGNTEAFF. In DNA form, the CDR3 reads TGTGCCAGCAGCGTGGGAAGTTTGGGGAACACTGAAGCTTTCTTT. This rearrangement joins TRBV9 to TRBJ1-1; D unclear. The CDR3 totals 15 residues. The germline V gene has CDR1 SGDLS and CDR2 YYNGEE. Trimming stripped 2 bases from V and 1 base from J, with 12 bases between.

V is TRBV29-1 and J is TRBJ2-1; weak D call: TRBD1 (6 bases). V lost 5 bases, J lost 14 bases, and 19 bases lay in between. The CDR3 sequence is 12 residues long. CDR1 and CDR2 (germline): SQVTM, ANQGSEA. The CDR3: CSVTGGRQGEFF. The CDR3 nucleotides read TGCAGCGTTACTGGGGGCCGGCAGGGTGAGTTCTTC.

CDR3 region: CASSLTRGGSNQPQHF. In DNA form, the CDR3 reads TGTGCCAGCAGCCTCACGAGGGGGGGTAGCAATCAGCCCCAGCATTTT. This sequence joins TRBV7-8 and TRBJ1-5, with D tentatively TRBD1 (6 bases). This CDR3 is built from 16 residues. V lost 5 bases and J 0 bases, leaving 14 bases between the germline ends. The germline gives CDR1 SGHVS, CDR2 FQNEAQ. Filled out from reference TRBV7-8 and TRBJ1-5, the complete variable domain reads GAGVSQSPRYKVAKRGQDVALRCDPISGHVSLFWYQQALGQGPEFLTYFQNEAQLDKSGLPSDRFFAERPEGSVSTLKIQRTQQEDSAVYLCASSLTRGGSNQPQHFGDGTRLSIL.

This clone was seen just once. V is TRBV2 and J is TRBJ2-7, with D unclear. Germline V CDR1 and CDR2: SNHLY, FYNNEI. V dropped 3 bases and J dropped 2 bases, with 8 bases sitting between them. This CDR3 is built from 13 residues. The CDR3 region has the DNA TGTGCCAGCAGTGACGTCAATCCCTACGAGCAGTACTTC. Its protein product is CASSDVNPYEQYF.

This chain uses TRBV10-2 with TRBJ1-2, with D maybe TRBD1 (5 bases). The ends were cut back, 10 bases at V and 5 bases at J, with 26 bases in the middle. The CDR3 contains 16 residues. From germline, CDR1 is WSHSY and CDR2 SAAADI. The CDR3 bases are TGCGCCATCAAAAACCAACCCGGGACGGAAAATTATGGCTACACCTTC. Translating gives CAIKNQPGTENYGYTF.

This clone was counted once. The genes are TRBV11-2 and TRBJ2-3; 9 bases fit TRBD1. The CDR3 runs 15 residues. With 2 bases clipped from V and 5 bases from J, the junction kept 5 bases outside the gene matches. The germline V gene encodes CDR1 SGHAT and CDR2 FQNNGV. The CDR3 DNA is TGTGCCAGCAGCTTATACGGACAGGGGCAAGATACGCAGTATTTT. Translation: CASSLYGQGQDTQYF.

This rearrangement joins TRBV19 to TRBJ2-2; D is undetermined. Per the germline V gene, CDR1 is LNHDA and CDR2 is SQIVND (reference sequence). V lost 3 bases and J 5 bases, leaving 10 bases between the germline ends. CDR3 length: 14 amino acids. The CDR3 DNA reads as TGTGCCAGTAGTATGGGGTCTCCTACCGGGGAGCTGTTTTTT. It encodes CASSMGSPTGELFF. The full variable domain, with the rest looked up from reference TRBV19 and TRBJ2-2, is DGGITQSPKYLFRKEGQNVTLSCEQNLNHDAMYWYRQDPGQGLRLIYYSQIVNDFQKGDIAEGYSVSREKKESFPLTVTSAQKNPTAFYLCASSMGSPTGELFFGEGSRLTVL.

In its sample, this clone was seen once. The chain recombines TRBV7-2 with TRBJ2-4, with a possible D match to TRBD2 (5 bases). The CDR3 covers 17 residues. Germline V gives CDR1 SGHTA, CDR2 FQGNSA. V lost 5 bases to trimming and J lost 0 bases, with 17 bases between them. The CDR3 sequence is CASSPLSSAGAKNIQYF. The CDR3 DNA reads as TGTGCCAGCAGCCCCCTTTCATCCGCGGGAGCCAAAAACATTCAGTACTTC.

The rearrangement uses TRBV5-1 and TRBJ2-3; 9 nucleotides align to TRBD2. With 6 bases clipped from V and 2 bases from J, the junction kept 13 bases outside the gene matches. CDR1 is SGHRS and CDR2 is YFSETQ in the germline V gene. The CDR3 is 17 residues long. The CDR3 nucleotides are TGCGCCAGCATCGAAGGCGCGCGGGAGGGCCTCACAGATACGCAGTATTTT. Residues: CASIEGAREGLTDTQYF. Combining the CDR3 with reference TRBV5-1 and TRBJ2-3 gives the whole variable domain KAGVTQTPRYLIKTRGQQVTLSCSPISGHRSVSWYQQTPGQGLQFLFEYFSETQRNKGNFPGRFSGRQFSNSRSEMNVSTLELGDSALYLCASIEGAREGLTDTQYFGPGTRLTVL.

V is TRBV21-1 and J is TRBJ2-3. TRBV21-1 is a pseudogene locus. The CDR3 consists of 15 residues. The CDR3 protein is CASSLSVGSTDTQYF. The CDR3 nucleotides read TGTGCCAGCAGCCTTTCGGTGGGTAGCACAGATACGCAGTATTTT.

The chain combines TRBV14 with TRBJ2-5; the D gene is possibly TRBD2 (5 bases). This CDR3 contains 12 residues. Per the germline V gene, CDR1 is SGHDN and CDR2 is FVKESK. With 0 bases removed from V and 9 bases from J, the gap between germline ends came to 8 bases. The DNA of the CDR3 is TGTGCCAGCAGCCAAGACTCCGGGGCCCAGTACTTC. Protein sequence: CASSQDSGAQYF.

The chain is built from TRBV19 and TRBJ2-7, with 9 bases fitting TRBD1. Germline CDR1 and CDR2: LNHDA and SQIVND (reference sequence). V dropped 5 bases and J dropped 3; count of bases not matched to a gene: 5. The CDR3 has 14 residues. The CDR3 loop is CASSAGTGNYEQYF. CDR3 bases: TGTGCCAGTAGTGCCGGGACAGGGAACTACGAGCAGTACTTC.

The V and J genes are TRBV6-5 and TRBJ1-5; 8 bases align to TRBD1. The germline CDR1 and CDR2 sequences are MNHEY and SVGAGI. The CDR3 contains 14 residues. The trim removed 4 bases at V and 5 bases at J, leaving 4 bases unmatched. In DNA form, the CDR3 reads TGTGCCAGCAGTTTGACAGGGGAAGATCAGCCCCAGCATTTT. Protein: CASSLTGEDQPQHF.

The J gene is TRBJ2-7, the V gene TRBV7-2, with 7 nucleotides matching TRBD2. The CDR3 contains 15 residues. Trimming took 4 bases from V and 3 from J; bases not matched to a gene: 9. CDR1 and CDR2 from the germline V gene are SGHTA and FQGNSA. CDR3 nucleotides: TGTGCCAGCAGCTGGGGGGAGGGCCCCCTCTACGAGCAGTACTTC. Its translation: CASSWGEGPLYEQYF.

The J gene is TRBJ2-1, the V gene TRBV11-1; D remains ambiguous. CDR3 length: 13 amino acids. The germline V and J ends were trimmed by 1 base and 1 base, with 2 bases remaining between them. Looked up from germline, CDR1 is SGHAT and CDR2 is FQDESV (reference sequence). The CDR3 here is CASSLVSYNEQFF. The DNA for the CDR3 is TGTGCCAGCAGCTTAGTGTCCTACAATGAGCAGTTCTTC.

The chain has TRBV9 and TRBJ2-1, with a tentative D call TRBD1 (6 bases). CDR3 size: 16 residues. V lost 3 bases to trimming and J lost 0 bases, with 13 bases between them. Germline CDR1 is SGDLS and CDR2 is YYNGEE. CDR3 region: CASSGRGPSSYNEQFF. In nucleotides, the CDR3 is TGTGCCAGCAGCGGCAGGGGTCCCAGCTCCTACAATGAGCAGTTCTTC. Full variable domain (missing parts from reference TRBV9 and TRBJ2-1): DSGVTQTPKHLITATGQRVTLRCSPRSGDLSVYWYQQSLDQGLQFLIQYYNGEERAKGNILERFSAQQFPDLHSELNLSSLELGDSALYFCASSGRGPSSYNEQFFGPGTRLTVL.

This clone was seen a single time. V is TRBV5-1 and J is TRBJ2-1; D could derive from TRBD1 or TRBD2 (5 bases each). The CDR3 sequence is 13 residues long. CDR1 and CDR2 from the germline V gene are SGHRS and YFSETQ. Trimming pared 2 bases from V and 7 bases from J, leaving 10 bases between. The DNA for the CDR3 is TGCGCCAGCAGCTTCGTGGGGGAAAATGAGCAGTTCTTC. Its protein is CASSFVGENEQFF.

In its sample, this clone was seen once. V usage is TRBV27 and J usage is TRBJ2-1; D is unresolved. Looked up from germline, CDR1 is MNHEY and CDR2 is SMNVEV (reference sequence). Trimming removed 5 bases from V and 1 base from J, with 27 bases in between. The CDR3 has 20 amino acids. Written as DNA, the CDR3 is TGTGCCAGCAGTCCCACTCCATGGCCTGCGAACGGGCCGTCCTACAATGAGCAGTTCTTC. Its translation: CASSPTPWPANGPSYNEQFF.

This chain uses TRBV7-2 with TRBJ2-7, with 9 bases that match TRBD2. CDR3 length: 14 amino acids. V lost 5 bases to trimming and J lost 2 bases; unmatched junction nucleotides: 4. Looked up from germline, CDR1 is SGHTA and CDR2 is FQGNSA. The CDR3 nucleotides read TGTGCCAGCAGCACCTTAGCGGGGGCCTACGAGCAGTACTTC. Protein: CASSTLAGAYEQYF.

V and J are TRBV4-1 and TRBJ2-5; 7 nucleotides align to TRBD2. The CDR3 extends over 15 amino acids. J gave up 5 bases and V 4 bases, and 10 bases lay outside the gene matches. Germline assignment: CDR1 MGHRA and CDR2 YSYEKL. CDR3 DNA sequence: TGCGCCAGCAGCCCGAAGGAACTAGCGAGGGAGACCCAGTACTTC. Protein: CASSPKELARETQYF.

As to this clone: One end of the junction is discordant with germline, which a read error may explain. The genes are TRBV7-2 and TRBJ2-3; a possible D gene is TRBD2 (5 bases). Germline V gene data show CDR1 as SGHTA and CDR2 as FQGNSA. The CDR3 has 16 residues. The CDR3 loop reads CASSRPWAGSRDTQYF. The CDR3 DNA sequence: TGTGCCAGCAGCAGGCCATGGGCTGGGAGCAGAGATACGCAGTATTTT.

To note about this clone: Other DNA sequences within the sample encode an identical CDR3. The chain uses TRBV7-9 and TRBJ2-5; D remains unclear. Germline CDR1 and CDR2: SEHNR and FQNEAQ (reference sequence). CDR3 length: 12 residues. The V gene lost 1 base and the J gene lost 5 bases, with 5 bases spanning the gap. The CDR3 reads CASSLGRETQYF. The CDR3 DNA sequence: TGTGCCAGCAGCTTAGGGCGGGAGACCCAGTACTTC.

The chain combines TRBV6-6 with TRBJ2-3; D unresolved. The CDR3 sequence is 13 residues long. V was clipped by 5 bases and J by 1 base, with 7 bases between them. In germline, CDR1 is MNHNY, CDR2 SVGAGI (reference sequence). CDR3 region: CASSHTRTDTQYF. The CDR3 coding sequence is TGTGCCAGCAGTCACACCCGCACAGATACGCAGTATTTT.

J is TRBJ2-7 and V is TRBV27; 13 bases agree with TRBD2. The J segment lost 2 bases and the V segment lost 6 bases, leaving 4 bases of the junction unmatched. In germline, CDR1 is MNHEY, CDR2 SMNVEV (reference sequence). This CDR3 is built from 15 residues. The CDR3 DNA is TGTGCCAGCAGCCGACTAGCGGGAGGAGCCTACGAGCAGTACTTC. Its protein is CASSRLAGGAYEQYF.

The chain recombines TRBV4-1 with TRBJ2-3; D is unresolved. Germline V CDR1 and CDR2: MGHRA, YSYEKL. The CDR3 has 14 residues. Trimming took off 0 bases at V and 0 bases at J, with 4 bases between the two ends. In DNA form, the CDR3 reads TGCGCCAGCAGCCAAGAACCTAGCACAGATACGCAGTATTTT. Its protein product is CASSQEPSTDTQYF.

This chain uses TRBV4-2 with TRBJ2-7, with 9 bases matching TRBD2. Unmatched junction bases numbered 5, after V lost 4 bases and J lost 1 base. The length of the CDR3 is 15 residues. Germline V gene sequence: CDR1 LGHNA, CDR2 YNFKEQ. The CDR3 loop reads CASSLTTSGSYEQYF. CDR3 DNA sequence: TGTGCCAGCAGCCTTACGACTAGCGGTTCCTACGAGCAGTACTTC.

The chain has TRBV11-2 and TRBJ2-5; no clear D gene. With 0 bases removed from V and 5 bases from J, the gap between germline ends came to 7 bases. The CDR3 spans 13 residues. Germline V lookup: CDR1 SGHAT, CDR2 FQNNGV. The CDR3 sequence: CASSLDSRETQYF. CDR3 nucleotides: TGTGCCAGCAGCTTAGACTCGAGGGAGACCCAGTACTTC. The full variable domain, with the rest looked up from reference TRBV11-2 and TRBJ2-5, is EAGVAQSPRYKIIEKRQSVAFWCNPISGHATLYWYQQILGQGPKLLIQFQNNGVVDDSQLPKDRFSAERLKGVDSTLKIQPAKLEDSAVYLCASSLDSRETQYFGPGTRLLVL.

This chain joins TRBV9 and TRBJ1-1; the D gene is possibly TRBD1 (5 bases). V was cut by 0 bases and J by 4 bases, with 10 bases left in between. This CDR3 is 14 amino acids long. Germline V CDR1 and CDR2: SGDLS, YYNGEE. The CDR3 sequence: CASSVGVGVTEAFF. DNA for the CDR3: TGTGCCAGCAGCGTAGGGGTAGGGGTCACTGAAGCTTTCTTT.